These 8 T cell receptor beta chains originate from one sample sequenced in a study of human T cells and chemical hapten exposure. Time point meaning: patch test 1, 2 weeks after DPC sensitization. Treatment reported: therapeutic diphenylcyclopropenone sensitization with weekly scalp DPC. TCRdb used MiXCR to reprocess the RACE reads, holding one entry per CDR3 protein. The profile shows some 200,000 distinct CDR3 sequences, about 20% of them singletons. The sample was whole blood, taken in connection with sensitization to the hapten diphenylcyclopropenone (DPC). Receptor source: a woman in her forties or fifties with alopecia areata. Some clones in this sample may be carry-over from other donors' samples.

V gene TRBV6-5 combines with J gene TRBJ1-5; D gene uncertain. Per germline, CDR1 MNHEY and CDR2 SVGAGI. The CDR3 consists of 13 residues. Trimming removed 2 bases from V and 3 bases from J, with 5 bases in between. As DNA, the CDR3 is TGTGCCAGCAGTTACCAGGTCAATCAGCCCCAGCATTTT. Encoded protein: CASSYQVNQPQHF.

CDR3 sequence reads: CSARGSRGTGGIYEQYF. The CDR3 nucleotides read TGCAGTGCTAGAGGAAGTCGTGGGACAGGGGGAATCTACGAGCAGTACTTC. The rearrangement uses TRBV20-1 and TRBJ2-7, with 11 bases lining up with TRBD1. CDR3 length equals 17 residues. CDR1 and CDR2 (germline): DFQATT, SNEGSKA (reference sequence). The J segment lost 3 bases and the V segment lost 1 base, leaving 11 bases of the junction unmatched.

This clonotype turned up a few times. This chain uses TRBV5-5 with TRBJ2-1; D tentatively reads TRBD1 or TRBD2 (5 bases each). CDR1 is SGHKS and CDR2 is YYEKEE in the germline V gene (reference sequence). This CDR3 has 14 residues. V was cut by 3 bases and J by 15 bases, with 22 bases left in between. CDR3 DNA: TGTGCCAGCAGCTCCCTCATTTTCGGGGCTAATAGGTTCTTC. Protein product: CASSSLIFGANRFF.

This clonotype was picked up many times. The chain has TRBV29-1 and TRBJ1-3; possible D gene TRBD1, 5 bases. Germline CDR1 and CDR2: SQVTM and ANQGSEA. V was shortened by 4 bases and J by 0 bases, with 10 bases between the two germline ends. This CDR3 is built from 14 residues. CDR3 in amino acids: CSVGLDNSGNTIYF. CDR3 coding DNA: TGCAGCGTTGGCTTGGACAACTCTGGAAACACCATATATTTT. Full variable domain (remainder filled in from reference TRBV29-1 and TRBJ1-3): SAVISQKPSRDICQRGTSLTIQCQVDSQVTMMFWYRQQPGQSLTLIATANQGSEATYESGFVIDKFPISRPNLTFSTLTVSNMSPEDSSIYLCSVGLDNSGNTIYFGEGSWLTVV.

This clonotype came up a few times. V is TRBV13 and J is TRBJ2-3; D call uncertain. The CDR3 loop spans 13 amino acids. The germline gives CDR1 PRHDT, CDR2 FYEKMQ (reference sequence). Deletions cut 5 bases from V and 0 bases from J, with 6 bases between. CDR3 residues: CASSIDSTDTQYF. The CDR3 coding sequence is TGTGCCAGCAGCATCGATAGCACAGATACGCAGTATTTT. Complete variable domain (other parts from reference TRBV13 and TRBJ2-3): AAGVIQSPRHLIKEKRETATLKCYPIPRHDTVYWYQQGPGQDPQFLISFYEKMQSDKGSIPDRFSAQQFSDYHSELNMSSLELGDSALYFCASSIDSTDTQYFGPGTRLTVL.

Here the CDR3 DNA reads TGTGCCAGCAGTCCAGCGGTGAACACCGGGGAGCTGTTTTTT. Its protein product is CASSPAVNTGELFF. The J gene is TRBJ2-2, the V gene TRBV2, with D possibly being TRBD2 (5 bases). The CDR3 has 14 amino acids. CDR1 is SNHLY, CDR2 FYNNEI, per germline. V was cut by 5 bases and J by 1 base, with 8 bases left in between.

This clonotype was counted a few times. V and J are TRBV24-1 and TRBJ2-1; D tentatively reads TRBD1 or TRBD2 (5 bases each). The germline V gene has CDR1 KGHDR and CDR2 SFDVKD. CDR3 length equals 13 residues. The V gene lost 0 bases and the J gene lost 9 bases, with 8 bases spanning the gap. The CDR3 spells CATSDLWGIEQFF. CDR3 DNA: TGTGCCACCAGTGATTTGTGGGGGATTGAGCAGTTCTTC.

The rearrangement joins TRBV4-2 to TRBJ2-1; tentatively, D is TRBD2 (5 bases). V dropped 10 bases and J dropped 3 bases, with 22 bases sitting between them. The CDR3 length is 16 residues. CDR1 is LGHNA, CDR2 YNFKEQ, per germline. CDR3 in amino acids: CATRPELGGYYNEQFF. The CDR3 coding sequence is TGTGCCACCCGTCCCGAATTGGGCGGGTACTACAATGAGCAGTTCTTC.